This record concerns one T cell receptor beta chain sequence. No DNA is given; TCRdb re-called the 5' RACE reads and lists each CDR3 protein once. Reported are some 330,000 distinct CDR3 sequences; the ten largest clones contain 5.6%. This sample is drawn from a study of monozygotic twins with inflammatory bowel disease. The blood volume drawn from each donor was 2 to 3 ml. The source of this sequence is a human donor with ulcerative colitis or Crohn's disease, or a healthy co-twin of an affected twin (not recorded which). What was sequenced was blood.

The CDR3: CASSPQGHTSSYEQYF. This chain links TRBV7-2 with TRBJ2-7; TCRdb selects TRBD1, and the lack of DNA leaves this call unchecked. Germline V gives CDR1 SGHTA, CDR2 FQGNSA. The CDR3 covers 16 residues.